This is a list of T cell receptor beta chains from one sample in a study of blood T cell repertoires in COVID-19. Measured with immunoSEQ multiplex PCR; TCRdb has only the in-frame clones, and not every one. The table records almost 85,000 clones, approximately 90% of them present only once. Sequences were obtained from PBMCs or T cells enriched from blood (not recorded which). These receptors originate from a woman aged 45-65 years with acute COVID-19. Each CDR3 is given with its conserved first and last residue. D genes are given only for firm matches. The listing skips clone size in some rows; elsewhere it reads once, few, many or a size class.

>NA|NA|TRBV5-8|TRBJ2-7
TGTGCCAGCAGCTTGCGGGGCTACGAGCAGTACTTC
CASSLRGYEQYF
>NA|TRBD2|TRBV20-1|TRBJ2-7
TGCAGTGCTAGTTTGACTAGCTCCGACGAGCAGTACTTC
CSASLTSSDEQYF
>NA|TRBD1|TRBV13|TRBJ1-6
TGTGCCAGCAGCTTAGGACCTGACAGGGACGGTTCACCCCTCCACTTT
CASSLGPDRDGSPLHF
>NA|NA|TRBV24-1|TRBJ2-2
TGTGCCACCAGTGACTCCCTTACAGGGTACACCGGGGAGCTGTTTTTT
CATSDSLTGYTGELFF
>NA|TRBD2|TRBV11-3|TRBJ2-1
TGTGCCAGCCAAAGCGGGAGGGTTACTGAGCAGTTCTTC
CASQSGRVTEQFF
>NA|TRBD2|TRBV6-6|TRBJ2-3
TGTGCCAGCAGTTATGGGGGAGGGCAGGCAGATACGCAGTATTTT
CASSYGGGQADTQYF
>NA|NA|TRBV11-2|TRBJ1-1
TGTGCCAGCAGCTTATTGTACAGCGAAGCTTTCTTT
CASSLLYSEAFF
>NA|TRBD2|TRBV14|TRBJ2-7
TGTGCCAGCAGCCAACTTCTAGCGGGAGCCTACGAGCAGTACTTC
CASSQLLAGAYEQYF
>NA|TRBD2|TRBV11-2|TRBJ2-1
TGTGCCAGCAGCACCGTGCTAGCGGGAGACAATGAGCAGTTCTTC
CASSTVLAGDNEQFF
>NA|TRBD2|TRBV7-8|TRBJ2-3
TGTGCCAGCAGCTTAGTCGGCGGGAGGGCAGATACGCAGTATTTT
CASSLVGGRADTQYF
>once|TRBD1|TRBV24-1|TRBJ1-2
TGTGCCACCAGTGAACCACAGGGGGTTACTAACTATGGCTACACCTTC
CATSEPQGVTNYGYTF
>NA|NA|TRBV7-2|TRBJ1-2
TGTGCCAGCAGCTCACAGCTCGACAGGCAACGTGGCTACACCTTC
CASSSQLDRQRGYTF
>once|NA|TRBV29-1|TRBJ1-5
TGCAGCGTCCCAGGGGACCCGTATGAACCCCAGCATTTT
CSVPGDPYEPQHF
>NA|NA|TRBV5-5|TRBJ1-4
TGTGCCAGCAGCCCTTATGAAACAACAACTAATGAAAAACTGTTTTTT
CASSPYETTTNEKLFF
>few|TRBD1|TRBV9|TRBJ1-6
TGTGCCAGCAGCGTAAGGGCAGGGGGGTCAGAGGCCCTCCACTTT
CASSVRAGGSEALHF
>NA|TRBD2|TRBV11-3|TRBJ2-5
TGTGCCAGCAGCTCCCCTTGGCTAGCGGGAGTTGTAGAGACCCAGTACTTC
CASSSPWLAGVVETQYF
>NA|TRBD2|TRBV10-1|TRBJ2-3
TGCGCCAGCAGTGAGGATTGGACTAGCGGGAGTGTCGGCACAGATACGCAGTATTTT
CASSEDWTSGSVGTDTQYF
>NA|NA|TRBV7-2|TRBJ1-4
TGTGCCAGCAGCTTAGGGGGCTTGGGGGAAAAACTGTTTTTT
CASSLGGLGEKLFF
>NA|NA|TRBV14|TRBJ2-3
TGTGCCAGCAGCCAACGAAGGGCTAGCGACAGTTACACAGATACGCAGTATTTT
CASSQRRASDSYTDTQYF
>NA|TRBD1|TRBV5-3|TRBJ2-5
TGTGCCAGAAGCTTCTGGAACAGGGGGTCAGGGGAGACCCAGTACTTC
CARSFWNRGSGETQYF
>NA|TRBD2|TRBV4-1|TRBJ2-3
TGCGCCAGCAGCCGAGGGCTAGCGGGAGTTGTGTATACGCAGTATTTT
CASSRGLAGVVYTQYF
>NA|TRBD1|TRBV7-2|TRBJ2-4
TGTGCCAGCAGCTTAGTCCCTCCGGGACAGAGTTTAGCCAAAAACATTCAGTACTTC
CASSLVPPGQSLAKNIQYF